The rows below give T cell receptor beta chains drawn from one sample of a study of T cells in narcolepsy. Only in-frame clones appear in the TCRdb table, and some are missing; sequencing was by immunoSEQ multiplex PCR. The data show some 500 clones, just under 30% seen once. Their recognized antigens are unknown. The specimen sequenced was cultured CD4+ T cells from cerebrospinal fluid. These receptor sequences come from a human donor with narcolepsy. The CDR3 runs from the conserved cysteine through the conserved F or W. D genes are given only for firm matches. Some rows have no size entry. The others give once, few or many, or a class for an expanded clone.

v_call: TRBV6-6; clone_size: NA; j_call: TRBJ1-1; d_call: NA; cdr3_nt: TGTGCCAGCAGCCAATCGAGGACTGAAGCTTTCTTT; cdr3_aa: CASSQSRTEAFF
v_call: TRBV27; clone_size: few; j_call: TRBJ1-5; d_call: NA; cdr3_nt: TGTGCCAGCAGTTTTATGGGGGATAATCAGCCCCAGCATTTT; cdr3_aa: CASSFMGDNQPQHF
v_call: TRBV2; clone_size: NA; j_call: TRBJ2-1; d_call: NA; cdr3_nt: TGTGCCAGCTCTCTCTACAATGAGCAGTTCTTC; cdr3_aa: CASSLYNEQFF
v_call: TRBV5-6; clone_size: few; j_call: TRBJ2-3; d_call: NA; cdr3_nt: TGCCAGCAGCTGAGGGACTCCCGGGACCGCACAGATACGCAGTATTTT; cdr3_aa: CQQLRDSRDRTDTQYF
v_call: TRBV11-2; clone_size: NA; j_call: TRBJ2-1; d_call: NA; cdr3_nt: TGTGCCAGCAGCTTAATCAATGAGCAGTTCTTC; cdr3_aa: CASSLINEQFF
v_call: TRBV9; clone_size: NA; j_call: TRBJ2-2; d_call: NA; cdr3_nt: TGTGCCAGCAGCCGCTCCGGAGGGGCAGGCACCGGGGAGCTGTTTTTT; cdr3_aa: CASSRSGGAGTGELFF
v_call: TRBV7-9; clone_size: few; j_call: TRBJ2-1; d_call: TRBD2; cdr3_nt: TGCGCCAGCAGCTTGGTCTCTAGCGGGAGGGCTGTGTTCTTC; cdr3_aa: CASSLVSSGRAVFF
v_call: TRBV4-3; clone_size: NA; j_call: TRBJ1-1; d_call: TRBD1; cdr3_nt: TGCGCCAGCAGCCCTGGGATCAGGGGGCGGGAGTCCACTGAAGCTTTCTTT; cdr3_aa: CASSPGIRGRESTEAFF
v_call: TRBV7-1; clone_size: few; j_call: TRBJ2-1; d_call: TRBD2; cdr3_nt: TGTGCCAGCAGCTTAATAGCGGGAAGTAGTTACAATGAGCAGTTCTTC; cdr3_aa: CASSLIAGSSYNEQFF
v_call: TRBV6-9; clone_size: NA; j_call: TRBJ2-2; d_call: NA; cdr3_nt: TGTGCCTTATTAGCACAGAACACCGGGGAGCTGTTTTTT; cdr3_aa: CALLAQNTGELFF
v_call: TRBV5-1; clone_size: few; j_call: TRBJ1-1; d_call: TRBD1; cdr3_nt: TGCGCCTGCAGCCGTGGGATCAGGGGGCGGGAGTCCACTGAAGCTTTCTTT; cdr3_aa: CACSRGIRGRESTEAFF
v_call: TRBV11-1; clone_size: NA; j_call: TRBJ2-7; d_call: TRBD1; cdr3_nt: TGTGCCAGCAGCCGTGACAGGGGCGAGCAGTACTTC; cdr3_aa: CASSRDRGEQYF
v_call: TRBV10-3; clone_size: few; j_call: TRBJ2-1; d_call: TRBD2; cdr3_nt: TGTGCCATCAGTGAGCCCCCAGCGGGAGGGGTAGTGTACTACAATGAGCAGTTCTTC; cdr3_aa: CAISEPPAGGVVYYNEQFF
v_call: TRBV6-5; clone_size: NA; j_call: TRBJ2-5; d_call: NA; cdr3_nt: TGTGCCAGCAGTTACTCGGGGGGTCAAGAGACCCAGTACTTC; cdr3_aa: CASSYSGGQETQYF
v_call: TRBV28; clone_size: few; j_call: TRBJ2-5; d_call: TRBD2; cdr3_nt: TGTGCCAGCAGTTACTCGGGGGGTCAAGAGACCCAGTACTTC; cdr3_aa: CASSYSGGQETQYF
v_call: TRBV7-9; clone_size: few; j_call: TRBJ2-1; d_call: TRBD2; cdr3_nt: TGTGCCAGCAGCTTAACGTGGACTAGCGGGAACAATGAGCAGTTCTTC; cdr3_aa: CASSLTWTSGNNEQFF
v_call: TRBV5-3; clone_size: NA; j_call: TRBJ2-1; d_call: NA; cdr3_nt: TGTGCCAGCAGCTTAATCAATGAGCAGTTCTTC; cdr3_aa: CASSLINEQFF
v_call: TRBV7-5; clone_size: NA; j_call: TRBJ2-1; d_call: NA; cdr3_nt: TGTGCCAGCAGCTTAGAAGAGACTAGCGGGATCGGGCGGCAGTTCTTC; cdr3_aa: CASSLEETSGIGRQFF
v_call: TRBV6-6; clone_size: hyperexpanded; j_call: TRBJ1-1; d_call: NA; cdr3_nt: TGTGCCAGCAGTTACCCCGAGGGGACTGAAGCTTTCTTT; cdr3_aa: CASSYPEGTEAFF
v_call: TRBV23-1; clone_size: NA; j_call: TRBJ2-5; d_call: NA; cdr3_nt: TGCGCCAGCAGCCAACAATTCGGAGAGACCCAGTACTTC; cdr3_aa: CASSQQFGETQYF
v_call: TRBV6-4; clone_size: few; j_call: TRBJ1-1; d_call: NA; cdr3_nt: TGTGCCAGCAGTTACCCCGAGGGGACTGAAGCTTTCTTT; cdr3_aa: CASSYPEGTEAFF
v_call: TRBV4-1; clone_size: NA; j_call: TRBJ2-1; d_call: NA; cdr3_nt: TGCGCCAGCAGCCGATCGGGTAGCGGAGCCTACAATGAGCAGTTCTTC; cdr3_aa: CASSRSGSGAYNEQFF
v_call: TRBV11-2; clone_size: NA; j_call: TRBJ1-1; d_call: NA; cdr3_nt: TGTGCCAGCAGCTATGCAGGGGCCACCGGTCGAACTGAAGCTTTCTTT; cdr3_aa: CASSYAGATGRTEAFF
v_call: TRBV5-6; clone_size: few; j_call: TRBJ2-1; d_call: NA; cdr3_nt: TGTGCCAGCAGCTTAATCAATGAGCAGTTCTTC; cdr3_aa: CASSLINEQFF
v_call: TRBV6-6; clone_size: medium-sized; j_call: TRBJ2-7; d_call: NA; cdr3_nt: TGTGCCAGCAGTTACTCGGAGTGGATCGAGCAGTACTTC; cdr3_aa: CASSYSEWIEQYF
v_call: TRBV7-5; clone_size: NA; j_call: TRBJ2-1; d_call: NA; cdr3_nt: TGTGCCAGCAGCTTAGGGTCTCCGGGCCTTGGTGAGCAGTTCTTC; cdr3_aa: CASSLGSPGLGEQFF
v_call: TRBV30; clone_size: NA; j_call: TRBJ1-5; d_call: TRBD1; cdr3_nt: TGTGCCTGGAGCCATTGTTGGGGGTGGGCCGACAGGGCCAATCAGCCCCAGCATTTT; cdr3_aa: CAWSHCWGWADRANQPQHF
v_call: TRBV6-6; clone_size: NA; j_call: TRBJ2-2; d_call: NA; cdr3_nt: TGTGCCTTTTTAGCACAGAAGACCGGGGAGCTGTTTTTT; cdr3_aa: CAFLAQKTGELFF
v_call: TRBV28; clone_size: medium-sized; j_call: TRBJ2-7; d_call: NA; cdr3_nt: TGTGCCAGCACTCTTTCCCTCTTACCTAACGAGCAGTACTTC; cdr3_aa: CASTLSLLPNEQYF
v_call: TRBV5-1; clone_size: few; j_call: TRBJ2-7; d_call: NA; cdr3_nt: TGTGCCAGCAGCTTGTGGCAGGTCAATGCCATACGAGGGCAGTACTTC; cdr3_aa: CASSLWQVNAIRGQYF